The 29 T cell receptor beta chains below all came from one sample that was sequenced in a study of cytomegalovirus exposure and HLA in healthy donors. The PCR had 60 Vbeta and 13 Jbeta primers. This table comes from immunoSEQ multiplex PCR, and its TCRdb copy is limited to in-frame clones, with some not included. Of around 190,000 clones in the sample, around 82% were seen once. The sequenced sample was PBMCs. These receptors were collected from a man aged 18 to 29 in good health and CMV-seronegative.

This clone was detected a few times. The rearrangement links TRBV27 to TRBJ2-7, with TRBD1 matching over 9 bases. Germline V CDR1 and CDR2: MNHEY, SMNVEV (reference sequence). The V gene end was trimmed by 5 bases and the J gene end by 7 bases; junction bases not matched to a gene: 9. CDR3 length equals 14 residues. The CDR3, as DNA: TGTGCCAGCAGTACACGGGACAGGGCTGGGGAGCAGTACTTC. As protein: CASSTRDRAGEQYF.

This rearrangement joins TRBV27 to TRBJ2-7, with TRBD1 matching 7 bases. The V gene's germline CDR1 is MNHEY and CDR2 SMNVEV (reference sequence). This CDR3 spans 15 amino acids. J gave up 2 bases and V 5 bases, and 9 bases lay outside the gene matches. The CDR3 loop reads CASSEGQNAPYEQYF. DNA of the CDR3: TGTGCCAGCAGTGAGGGACAGAATGCGCCCTACGAGCAGTACTTC.

Turning to this clone: Other DNA sequences in this specimen translate into the identical CDR3. The chain combines TRBV5-1 with TRBJ2-7; 9 nucleotides line up with TRBD1. The germline V gene encodes CDR1 SGHRS and CDR2 YFSETQ. The CDR3 has 16 amino acids. V shed 1 base and J 2 bases; nucleotides not matched to a gene: 7. The CDR3 reads CASSLSAGTGTYEQYF. CDR3 in DNA: TGCGCCAGCAGCTTGTCAGCCGGGACAGGGACCTACGAGCAGTACTTC.

The J gene is TRBJ2-1, the V gene TRBV9; 10 bases line up with TRBD1. The CDR3 runs 16 residues. Germline CDR1 reads SGDLS; CDR2 reads YYNGEE. The V gene end was trimmed by 6 bases and the J gene end by 4 bases; junction bases not matched to a gene: 10. This CDR3 is CASTPGTGESYNEQFF. The CDR3 DNA is TGTGCCAGCACGCCCGGGACAGGGGAAAGTTACAATGAGCAGTTCTTC.

The CDR3 DNA reads TGTGCCAGCTCAATAGCAGGGGGCGACTACGAGCAGTACTTC. The encoded protein is CASSIAGGDYEQYF. This chain joins TRBV18 and TRBJ2-7; TRBD1 matches at 8 bases. J lost 3 bases, V lost 5 bases, and 6 bases had no gene match. The CDR3 has 14 residues. Per germline, CDR1 KGHSH and CDR2 LQKENI.

The chain has TRBV9 and TRBJ2-3; 10 nucleotides align to TRBD1. The CDR3 loop spans 16 amino acids. Germline V gene data show CDR1 as SGDLS and CDR2 as YYNGEE. Germline trimming cut 0 bases from V and 2 bases from J; bases unmatched to any gene: 3. The CDR3 DNA follows: TGTGCCAGCAGCGTAGGACAGGGGGCTTACACAGATACGCAGTATTTT. It translates to CASSVGQGAYTDTQYF.

This clone was observed a handful of times. The chain combines TRBV28 with TRBJ2-7; no clear D. The CDR3 runs to 13 residues. The V end was cut by 6 bases, the J end by 0 bases, with 9 bases between. Germline V gene sequence: CDR1 MDHEN, CDR2 SYDVKM. The CDR3 DNA sequence: TGTGCCAGCAGGACTCATGACTCCTACGAGCAGTACTTC. It encodes CASRTHDSYEQYF.

With respect to this clone: The junction shows a germline mismatch at one end, possibly a read error. The chain recombines TRBV27 with TRBJ1-6; TRBD1 matches 11 bases. CDR3 length equals 16 residues. Germline assignment: CDR1 MNHEY and CDR2 SMNVEV (reference sequence). The CDR3, as DNA: TGTGCCAGCAGTCCTTGGACAGGGGGCTATAGTTCACCCCTCCACTTT. Encoded protein: CASSPWTGGYSSPLHF.

As regards this clone: The junction does not match germline at one end; this may be a read error. This chain connects TRBV7-7 to TRBJ2-1; TRBD2 matches 11 bases. The CDR3 runs to 15 residues. The germline CDR1 and CDR2 sequences are SSHAT and FNYEAQ (reference sequence). This CDR3 reads CASSSLAGVGNEQFF. In DNA form, the CDR3 reads TGTGCTAGCAGCTCACTAGCGGGAGTAGGGAATGAGCAGTTCTTC.

The chain couples TRBV30 to TRBJ2-1, with 7 bases matching TRBD2. The V gene end was trimmed by 4 bases and the J gene end by 3 bases; junction bases not matched to a gene: 6. The CDR3 has 14 residues. CDR1 GTSNPN and CDR2 SVGIG come from the germline V gene (reference sequence). The CDR3 sequence: CAWIQAGSYNEQFF. In nucleotides, the CDR3 is TGTGCCTGGATTCAAGCGGGGAGCTACAATGAGCAGTTCTTC.

V is TRBV19 and J is TRBJ2-7, with 13 nucleotides matching TRBD2. The CDR3 is 14 residues long. From germline, CDR1 is LNHDA and CDR2 SQIVND (reference sequence). Trimming took 10 bases from V and 6 from J; bases not matched to a gene: 9. The CDR3 sequence is CATQLAGGPSEQYF. CDR3 DNA sequence: TGTGCCACCCAACTAGCGGGAGGGCCAAGCGAGCAGTACTTC.

The chain has TRBV6-1 and TRBJ2-7, with 8 bases identical to TRBD1. The CDR3 totals 15 residues. Germline V CDR1 and CDR2: MNHNS, SASEGT. V lost 7 bases to trimming and J lost 0 bases; unmatched junction nucleotides: 8. CDR3 sequence reads: CASIRDRISSYEQYF. In DNA, the CDR3 is TGTGCCAGCATTCGGGACAGGATCAGCTCCTACGAGCAGTACTTC.

The chain couples TRBV7-3 to TRBJ1-1, with D unresolved. V lost 6 bases to trimming and J lost 1 base, with 9 bases between them. CDR3 length equals 13 residues. CDR1 and CDR2 from the germline V gene are SGHTA and FQGTGA. The CDR3 coding sequence is TGTGCCAGCAGTTCGACACCGAACACTGAAGCTTTCTTT. Its protein is CASSSTPNTEAFF. Drawing the rest from reference TRBV7-3 and TRBJ1-1, the complete variable domain is GAGVSQTPSNKVTEKGKYVELRCDPISGHTALYWYRQSLGQGPEFLIYFQGTGAADDSGLPNDRFFAVRPEGSVSTLKIQRTERGDSAVYLCASSSTPNTEAFFGQGTRLTVV.

This rearrangement joins TRBV6-5 to TRBJ2-7; 8 nucleotides align to TRBD1. This CDR3 has 13 amino acids. The junction had 2 bases not matched to a gene; V was cut back by 6 bases and J by 1 base. The germline gives CDR1 MNHEY, CDR2 SVGAGI. CDR3 sequence reads: CASSYRGSYEQYF. CDR3 coding DNA: TGTGCCAGCAGCTACAGGGGGTCCTACGAGCAGTACTTC.

The chain is built from TRBV5-6 and TRBJ2-5, with TRBD1 identical over 10 bases. Germline loops: CDR1 SGHDT, CDR2 YYEEEE. This CDR3 is 16 amino acids long. Unmatched junction bases numbered 3, after V lost 0 bases and J lost 1 base. The CDR3 sequence is CASSLDGTGVQETQYF. The CDR3 DNA reads as TGTGCCAGCAGCTTGGACGGGACAGGGGTCCAAGAGACCCAGTACTTC.

V and J are TRBV27 and TRBJ2-3; TRBD2 might be the D (6 bases). Germline CDR1 is MNHEY and CDR2 is SMNVEV (reference sequence). V was pared by 2 bases and J by 0 bases, with 15 bases between. CDR3 length equals 17 residues. The CDR3 protein is CASSLHPSRDSTDTQYF. Written as DNA, the CDR3 is TGTGCCAGCAGTTTACACCCTTCGCGGGACAGCACAGATACGCAGTATTTT.

The chain carries TRBV10-3 and TRBJ2-2, with 8 nucleotides matching TRBD2. The CDR3 loop spans 13 amino acids. Losses at the gene ends were 11 bases for V and 7 bases for J; bases not matched to a gene: 9. Germline CDR1 ENHRY, CDR2 SYGVKD. As DNA, the CDR3 is TGTGCCTATGGAGCGGGGGCGGTCGGGGAGCTGTTTTTT. It specifies CAYGAGAVGELFF.

This clone came up once. The genes are TRBV7-9 and TRBJ2-3; D might be TRBD2 (7 bases). CDR3 length: 15 amino acids. The germline gives CDR1 SEHNR, CDR2 FQNEAQ (reference sequence). The germline V and J ends were trimmed by 7 bases and 4 bases, with 18 bases remaining between them. In DNA, the CDR3 is TGTGCCAGCACCTCGGGGGGCTTTTGGGCAGATACGCAGTATTTT. Its translation: CASTSGGFWADTQYF.

The chain carries TRBV28 and TRBJ2-1; 10 bases are shared with TRBD1. The ends lost 2 bases at V and 7 bases at J; junction bases unmatched: 8. Germline assignment: CDR1 MDHEN and CDR2 SYDVKM. The CDR3 length is 16 residues. The CDR3 loop is CASSLAGQGKKNEQFF. The CDR3, as DNA: TGTGCCAGCAGTTTAGCGGGACAGGGGAAGAAGAATGAGCAGTTCTTC.

The chain carries TRBV6-5 and TRBJ1-6, with 7 positions matching TRBD1. There are 13 residues in the CDR3. After removal of 9 bases from V and 7 bases from J, the junction contained 6 bases not matched to a gene. Germline CDR1 MNHEY, CDR2 SVGAGI. The CDR3 protein is CASYRGNNSPLHF. The DNA for the CDR3 is TGTGCCAGTTACAGGGGAAACAATTCACCCCTCCACTTT.

The J gene is TRBJ1-3, the V gene TRBV30; TRBD1 matches at 12 bases. The CDR3 is made up of 15 amino acids. The V and J ends lost 5 bases and 3 bases, in that order; junction bases with no gene match: 5. CDR1 is GTSNPN and CDR2 is SVGIG in the germline V gene (reference sequence). CDR3 loop: CAWGDRGRNGNTIYF. CDR3 coding DNA: TGTGCCTGGGGGGACAGGGGGCGTAATGGAAACACCATATATTTT.

The chain has TRBV6-1 and TRBJ2-7; 10 positions agree with TRBD1. In germline, CDR1 is MNHNS, CDR2 SASEGT. This CDR3 region has 15 residues. V was pared by 4 bases and J by 5 bases, with 8 bases of the junction left unmatched. This chain's CDR3 is CASSVKRDRGDEQYF. Here the CDR3 DNA reads TGTGCCAGCAGTGTCAAGCGGGACAGGGGAGACGAGCAGTACTTC.

With regard to this clone: The sample has other DNA sequences that encode this CDR3 too. The chain uses TRBV6-4 and TRBJ2-6; no firm D call. Trimming removed 0 bases from V and 0 bases from J, with 3 bases in between. This CDR3 region has 15 residues. In germline, CDR1 is MRHNA, CDR2 SNTAGT. CDR3 amino acids: CASSDSSSGANVLTF. DNA for the CDR3: TGTGCCAGCAGTGACTCGAGCTCTGGGGCCAACGTCCTGACTTTC.

The J gene is TRBJ2-5, the V gene TRBV7-2, with 10 bases identical to TRBD1. With V trimmed by 6 bases and J by 0 bases, 4 bases remained unmatched. Germline CDR1 SGHTA, CDR2 FQGNSA. The CDR3 contains 15 residues. Written as DNA, the CDR3 is TGTGCCAGCAGGCGGACAGGGGGGTACCAAGAGACCCAGTACTTC. This translates into CASRRTGGYQETQYF. Based on the CDR3 plus reference TRBV7-2 and TRBJ2-5, the full variable domain is GAGVSQSPSNKVTEKGKDVELRCDPISGHTALYWYRQSLGQGLEFLIYFQGNSAPDKSGLPSDRFSAERTGGSVSTLTIQRTQQEDSAVYLCASRRTGGYQETQYFGPGTRLLVL.

The chain employs TRBV6-6 and TRBJ1-1; D is perhaps TRBD1 (6 bases). The CDR3 totals 13 residues. Germline CDR1 reads MNHNY; CDR2 reads SVGAGI (reference sequence). V was shortened by 6 bases and J by 5 bases, with 13 bases between the two germline ends. The CDR3 loop reads CASRNRENTEAFF. CDR3 in DNA: TGTGCCAGCAGGAACAGGGAGAATACTGAAGCTTTCTTT.

The V and J genes are TRBV7-2 and TRBJ2-2; 7 bases fit TRBD2. The CDR3 is 16 amino acids. The junction had 5 bases not matched to a gene; V was cut back by 2 bases and J by 2 bases. Germline V lookup: CDR1 SGHTA, CDR2 FQGNSA. CDR3 nucleotide sequence: TGTGCCAGCAGCTTAATGGCTAGCGGCAACACCGGGGAGCTGTTTTTT. Its translation: CASSLMASGNTGELFF. Full variable domain (outside the CDR3, taken from reference TRBV7-2 and TRBJ2-2): GAGVSQSPSNKVTEKGKDVELRCDPISGHTALYWYRQSLGQGLEFLIYFQGNSAPDKSGLPSDRFSAERTGGSVSTLTIQRTQQEDSAVYLCASSLMASGNTGELFFGEGSRLTVL.

The rearrangement joins TRBV27 to TRBJ2-7; TRBD2 agrees at 7 bases. CDR1 is MNHEY, CDR2 SMNVEV, per germline (reference sequence). V lost 1 base, J lost 5 bases, and 8 bases stayed unmatched. CDR3 length: 15 amino acids. CDR3 in DNA: TGTGCCAGCAGTTTATATGCGGGGGTAGGGAACGAGCAGTACTTC. It encodes CASSLYAGVGNEQYF.

The gene calls are TRBV9 and TRBJ2-3, with D perhaps TRBD2 (6 bases). With 0 bases removed from V and 6 bases from J, the gap between germline ends came to 11 bases. The CDR3 spans 14 residues. CDR1 is SGDLS, CDR2 YYNGEE, per germline. This chain's CDR3 is CASSVEGGGDTQYF. CDR3 DNA: TGTGCCAGCAGCGTAGAAGGCGGAGGGGATACGCAGTATTTT.

This clone was seen only once. The rearrangement uses TRBV11-2 and TRBJ2-4; D is unresolved. V lost 1 base and J 0 bases, leaving 10 bases between the germline ends. Germline lookup yields CDR1 SGHAT and CDR2 FQNNGV. This CDR3 has 16 residues. The CDR3 sequence: CASSLGPSLAKNIQYF. DNA for the CDR3: TGTGCCAGCAGCTTAGGGCCAAGTCTAGCCAAAAACATTCAGTACTTC. The full variable domain, its missing parts supplied by reference TRBV11-2 and TRBJ2-4, is EAGVAQSPRYKIIEKRQSVAFWCNPISGHATLYWYQQILGQGPKLLIQFQNNGVVDDSQLPKDRFSAERLKGVDSTLKIQPAKLEDSAVYLCASSLGPSLAKNIQYFGAGTRLSVL.